Sample share makes the clone carrying this TCR beta chain medium-sized. The sample contains more than one DNA sequence encoding this CDR3. The data are from a study of control samples from healthy donors and cancer patients. Between the trimmed V and J ends, which lost 3 bases and 2 bases, there was a span of 10 bases. The germline CDR1 and CDR2 sequences are LNHDA and SQIVND (reference sequence). The length of the CDR3 is 14 residues. Produced via immunoSEQ multiplex PCR; TCRdb's table is partial and in-frame only. The table has approximately 19,000 clones, 80% to 90% seen once. The chain uses TRBV19 and TRBJ1-2, with a weak D call TRBD1 (5 bases). Sequencing used PBMCs. The sequence came from a woman in her seventies with lung cancer. The CDR3 bases are TGTGCCAGTAGTATCGACAGAGTCAACTATGGCTACACCTTC. Amino acids: CASSIDRVNYGYTF.